The rows below give T cell receptor beta chains drawn from one sample of a study of T cells in Graves' hyperthyroidism and ophthalmopathy. TCRdb re-called the multiplex PCR reads through MiXCR, storing one row per CDR3 protein. Of approximately 620,000 distinct CDR3 sequences listed, roughly 15% were seen once; the top ten hold 2.5% to 4%. The sequenced sample consisted of blood. The receptors here all came from a woman between 40 and 55 years old with Graves' ophthalmopathy. CDR3s include the opening cysteine and the closing phenylalanine or tryptophan. The order of the fields is clone size, D gene, J gene, V gene, CDR3 DNA, CDR3 protein. D genes are given only for firm matches. Clone size is given for some rows only: seen once, a few or many times, or a class if the clone is expanded.

clone size: -; D gene: TRBD2; J gene: TRBJ2-1; V gene: TRBV12-3/TRBV12-4; CDR3 DNA: TGTGCCAGCAGGCTAGCGGGGGAGGGGAATGAGCAGTTCTTC; CDR3 protein: CASRLAGEGNEQFF
clone size: few; D gene: -; J gene: TRBJ1-1; V gene: TRBV11-2; CDR3 DNA: TGTGCCAGCAGCTTAGTTCCCCCCACTGAAGCTTTCTTT; CDR3 protein: CASSLVPPTEAFF
clone size: many; D gene: TRBD2; J gene: TRBJ2-7; V gene: TRBV27; CDR3 DNA: TGTGCCAGCAGTTTATCTTTAGCGGGAGGCCTGGTATACGAGCAGTACTTC; CDR3 protein: CASSLSLAGGLVYEQYF
clone size: -; D gene: -; J gene: TRBJ2-7; V gene: TRBV20-1; CDR3 DNA: TGCAGTGCTAGTCAGGGGAGGGAGGGATACGAGCAGTACTTC; CDR3 protein: CSASQGREGYEQYF
clone size: -; D gene: -; J gene: TRBJ1-6; V gene: TRBV6-1; CDR3 DNA: TGTGCCAGCAGTGAAGCGGCCGGACTCTATAATTCACCCCTCCACTTT; CDR3 protein: CASSEAAGLYNSPLHF
clone size: many; D gene: TRBD1; J gene: TRBJ1-1; V gene: TRBV30; CDR3 DNA: TGTGCCGCGGATTGGACAGGGACAAACACTGAAGCTTTCTTT; CDR3 protein: CAADWTGTNTEAFF
clone size: many; D gene: -; J gene: TRBJ2-1; V gene: TRBV28; CDR3 DNA: TGTGCCAGCAGTTTTTACGGGCTTTCCTACAATGAGCAGTTCTTC; CDR3 protein: CASSFYGLSYNEQFF
clone size: many; D gene: -; J gene: TRBJ2-1; V gene: TRBV2; CDR3 DNA: TGTGCCAGCTTGACCGGTGTTAATGAGCAGTTCTTC; CDR3 protein: CASLTGVNEQFF
clone size: few; D gene: TRBD2; J gene: TRBJ2-1; V gene: TRBV12-3/TRBV12-4; CDR3 DNA: TGTGCCAGCAGTAAGGGCGGGGGGGGTGGTGATGAGCAGTTCTTC; CDR3 protein: CASSKGGGGGDEQFF
clone size: many; D gene: -; J gene: TRBJ2-7; V gene: TRBV20-1; CDR3 DNA: TGCAGTGCTAGAGTTAGGTACGAGCAGTACTTC; CDR3 protein: CSARVRYEQYF
clone size: many; D gene: -; J gene: TRBJ1-5; V gene: TRBV7-8; CDR3 DNA: TGTGCCAGCAGCTTAGACGGGAAATATCAGCCCCAGCATTTT; CDR3 protein: CASSLDGKYQPQHF
clone size: few; D gene: -; J gene: TRBJ2-3; V gene: TRBV7-9; CDR3 DNA: TGTGCCAGCAGCTCTACCGGGACGCACACAGATACGCAGTATTTT; CDR3 protein: CASSSTGTHTDTQYF
clone size: -; D gene: -; J gene: TRBJ2-6; V gene: TRBV15; CDR3 DNA: TGTGCCACCAGCAGACCTAACTCTGGGGCCAACGTCCTGACTTTC; CDR3 protein: CATSRPNSGANVLTF
clone size: few; D gene: -; J gene: TRBJ2-5; V gene: TRBV5-1; CDR3 DNA: TGCGCCAGCAGCTTCCGCGGTGCAGAGACCCAGTACTTC; CDR3 protein: CASSFRGAETQYF
clone size: -; D gene: -; J gene: TRBJ2-2; V gene: TRBV2; CDR3 DNA: TGTGCCAGCAGTACCTCCCGGGCCGGGGAGCTGTTTTTT; CDR3 protein: CASSTSRAGELFF
clone size: many; D gene: -; J gene: TRBJ1-2; V gene: TRBV7-9; CDR3 DNA: TGTGCCAGCAGCTTCTCAGGGGATTCCTATGGCTACACCTTC; CDR3 protein: CASSFSGDSYGYTF
clone size: -; D gene: TRBD1; J gene: TRBJ2-3; V gene: TRBV4-1; CDR3 DNA: TGCGCCAGCAGCCAAGATGGACAGGTCACAGATACGCAGTATTTT; CDR3 protein: CASSQDGQVTDTQYF
clone size: once; D gene: -; J gene: TRBJ1-4; V gene: TRBV2; CDR3 DNA: TGTGCCAGCAGTGGGCTCCAGGTCCCTAATGAAAAACTGTTTTTT; CDR3 protein: CASSGLQVPNEKLFF
clone size: -; D gene: -; J gene: TRBJ1-6; V gene: TRBV6-1; CDR3 DNA: TGTGCCAGCAGTCGGCTGGGACGGGAGAAGGGATCACCCCTCCACTTT; CDR3 protein: CASSRLGREKGSPLHF
clone size: few; D gene: -; J gene: TRBJ2-1; V gene: TRBV20-1; CDR3 DNA: TGCAGTGCTAATCAGCTAGCGAGATACAATGAGCAGTTCTTC; CDR3 protein: CSANQLARYNEQFF
clone size: many; D gene: -; J gene: TRBJ2-7; V gene: TRBV2; CDR3 DNA: TGTGCCAGCAGTGAGATCAACCGTTCCTACGAGCAGTACTTC; CDR3 protein: CASSEINRSYEQYF
clone size: many; D gene: -; J gene: TRBJ2-1; V gene: TRBV2; CDR3 DNA: TGTGCCAGCAGGGCGGACATAGGCAATGAGCAGTTCTTC; CDR3 protein: CASRADIGNEQFF
clone size: -; D gene: TRBD1; J gene: TRBJ2-1; V gene: TRBV20-1; CDR3 DNA: TGCAGTGCCAAACAGGGGTCCTCCTACAATGAGCAGTTCTTC; CDR3 protein: CSAKQGSSYNEQFF
clone size: -; D gene: TRBD1; J gene: TRBJ1-4; V gene: TRBV6-6; CDR3 DNA: TGTGCCAGCAGTTACTCCGGTGGGACAGGGTCTAATGAAAAACTGTTTTTT; CDR3 protein: CASSYSGGTGSNEKLFF
clone size: many; D gene: TRBD1; J gene: TRBJ2-1; V gene: TRBV5-8; CDR3 DNA: TGTGCCAGCAGCTTGCCGGACAGGGGCTATGAGCAGTTCTTC; CDR3 protein: CASSLPDRGYEQFF
clone size: many; D gene: TRBD1; J gene: TRBJ1-5; V gene: TRBV30; CDR3 DNA: TGTGCCTGGAGTCCTCCGGACAGGGCAGGACAGCCCCAGCATTTT; CDR3 protein: CAWSPPDRAGQPQHF
clone size: many; D gene: TRBD1; J gene: TRBJ2-7; V gene: TRBV2; CDR3 DNA: TGTGCCAGCAGGCCCGGGACAGGGGGCTACGAGCAGTACTTC; CDR3 protein: CASRPGTGGYEQYF
clone size: many; D gene: TRBD2; J gene: TRBJ2-3; V gene: TRBV9; CDR3 DNA: TGTGCCAGCAGCGCCCGGGAGGGTAGCACAGATACGCAGTATTTT; CDR3 protein: CASSAREGSTDTQYF
clone size: many; D gene: TRBD2; J gene: TRBJ2-1; V gene: TRBV28; CDR3 DNA: TGTGCCAGCAGTGACGGGACTAGCGGAAGCTCCTACAATGAGCAGTTCTTC; CDR3 protein: CASSDGTSGSSYNEQFF
clone size: many; D gene: -; J gene: TRBJ2-1; V gene: TRBV3-1; CDR3 DNA: TGTGCCAGCAGCCAATGGACAGGGAGGGTGAATGAGCAGTTCTTC; CDR3 protein: CASSQWTGRVNEQFF
clone size: many; D gene: TRBD1; J gene: TRBJ1-2; V gene: TRBV11-2; CDR3 DNA: TGTGCCAGCAGCTTCCCGACCCTGACAGGGGCAGCTAACTATGGCTACACCTTC; CDR3 protein: CASSFPTLTGAANYGYTF
clone size: few; D gene: TRBD1; J gene: TRBJ2-3; V gene: TRBV4-1; CDR3 DNA: TGCGCCAGCAGCCAAGCGAGGACAGGTCGCACAGATACGCAGTATTTT; CDR3 protein: CASSQARTGRTDTQYF
clone size: few; D gene: TRBD1; J gene: TRBJ1-1; V gene: TRBV11-2; CDR3 DNA: TGTGCCAGCAGCCCAGAGGGGCAACAGGGGGCCAGCGCTTTCTTT; CDR3 protein: CASSPEGQQGASAFF
clone size: -; D gene: -; J gene: TRBJ1-5; V gene: TRBV2; CDR3 DNA: TGTGCCAGCAGTAACATGGGGGGGCCCCAGCATTTT; CDR3 protein: CASSNMGGPQHF
clone size: many; D gene: -; J gene: TRBJ2-7; V gene: TRBV30; CDR3 DNA: TGTGCCTGGAGCGGGAAGGCCCCCTACGAGCAGTACTTC; CDR3 protein: CAWSGKAPYEQYF
clone size: -; D gene: -; J gene: TRBJ1-5; V gene: TRBV20-1; CDR3 DNA: TGCAGTGCTGGAACAGGGTATAGGGCCCAGCATTTT; CDR3 protein: CSAGTGYRAQHF
clone size: many; D gene: -; J gene: TRBJ1-6; V gene: TRBV6-5; CDR3 DNA: TGTGCCAGCAGGCTAGGGGCTATCAATTCACCCCTCCACTTT; CDR3 protein: CASRLGAINSPLHF
clone size: -; D gene: -; J gene: TRBJ2-3; V gene: TRBV7-8; CDR3 DNA: TGTGCCAGCAGTTCTGTTCCGCGTATGGCGGCAGATACGCAGTATTTT; CDR3 protein: CASSSVPRMAADTQYF
clone size: few; D gene: -; J gene: TRBJ2-5; V gene: TRBV4-1; CDR3 DNA: TGCGCCAGCAGCCAAGTGAGGTTTGGGGTGGAGACCCAGTACTTC; CDR3 protein: CASSQVRFGVETQYF
clone size: few; D gene: TRBD1; J gene: TRBJ2-1; V gene: TRBV28; CDR3 DNA: TGTGCCAGCAGTTTATGGACAGGGCGGTACAATGAGCAGTTCTTC; CDR3 protein: CASSLWTGRYNEQFF
clone size: -; D gene: TRBD1; J gene: TRBJ2-5; V gene: TRBV11-2; CDR3 DNA: TGTGCCGGCAGCCCGAACAGGGGACATGAGACCCAGTACTTC; CDR3 protein: CAGSPNRGHETQYF
clone size: few; D gene: -; J gene: TRBJ2-7; V gene: TRBV5-1; CDR3 DNA: TGCGCCAGCAGCTTAAGGGTTGGAGCAGGCTCCTACGAGCAGTACTTC; CDR3 protein: CASSLRVGAGSYEQYF
clone size: many; D gene: TRBD2; J gene: TRBJ2-1; V gene: TRBV3-1; CDR3 DNA: TGTGCCAGCAGCTATATAGCGGGGGGGCTCGGCGAGCAGTTCTTC; CDR3 protein: CASSYIAGGLGEQFF
clone size: few; D gene: TRBD2; J gene: TRBJ2-2; V gene: TRBV29-1; CDR3 DNA: TGCAGCGTACTTAAAGCGACTAGCGCACCGAACACCGGGGAGCTGTTTTTT; CDR3 protein: CSVLKATSAPNTGELFF
clone size: -; D gene: TRBD2; J gene: TRBJ2-1; V gene: TRBV3-1; CDR3 DNA: TGTGCCAGCTCCGCGACTAGCGGGAGTGGGAATGAGCAGTTCTTC; CDR3 protein: CASSATSGSGNEQFF
clone size: -; D gene: -; J gene: TRBJ2-1; V gene: TRBV20-1; CDR3 DNA: TGCAGTGCTTCCGCCCGGCGCTACGATGAGCAGTTCTTC; CDR3 protein: CSASARRYDEQFF
clone size: few; D gene: -; J gene: TRBJ2-2; V gene: TRBV11-1; CDR3 DNA: TGTGCCAGCAGCTTAGAAGTGGCCGGGAACACCGGGGAGCTGTTTTTT; CDR3 protein: CASSLEVAGNTGELFF
clone size: many; D gene: TRBD2; J gene: TRBJ2-7; V gene: TRBV20-1; CDR3 DNA: TGCAGTGCTAGGAGGGGGGCGGGAGGGTACTACGAGCAGTACTTC; CDR3 protein: CSARRGAGGYYEQYF
clone size: few; D gene: TRBD1; J gene: TRBJ2-7; V gene: TRBV2; CDR3 DNA: TGTGCCAGAGGACAGGCCGACGAGCAGTACTTC; CDR3 protein: CARGQADEQYF